Following are 15 T cell receptor beta chains from one sample sequenced in a study of identical twins. MiXCR, applied by TCRdb to the 5' RACE reads, yields one record per CDR3 protein. Of roughly 570,000 distinct CDR3 sequences in the sample, roughly 9.9% are singletons; the top ten hold 3%. These data were also reused for a study on yellow fever vaccine responses in identical twins.

What was sequenced was PBMCs. Receptors originate from a woman under 30 in good health.

This clonotype has at least ten counts. The V gene is TRBV12-3 or TRBV12-4, the J gene TRBJ2-7, with 7 bases identical to TRBD1. The J segment lost 4 bases and the V segment lost 5 bases, leaving 11 bases of the junction unmatched. CDR3 length equals 15 residues. The CDR3, as DNA: TGTGCCAGCAGTGATGACAGGGCCCTTTCTTACGAGCAGTACTTC. It translates to CASSDDRALSYEQYF.

This clonotype was detected a few times. This chain uses TRBV6-2 or TRBV6-3 with TRBJ2-5; 8 nucleotides agree with TRBD2. With V trimmed by 0 bases and J by 2 bases, 11 bases remained unmatched. CDR3 length equals 18 residues. Germline assignment: CDR1 MNHEY and CDR2 SVGEGT. The CDR3 nucleotides read TGTGCCAGCAGTTACTCGCGTGTGCGGGGGGAAAAACAAGAGACCCAGTACTTC. Protein sequence: CASSYSRVRGEKQETQYF.

This clonotype was observed a handful of times. The V gene is TRBV6-5, the J gene TRBJ2-7; a possible D gene is TRBD1 (5 bases). Trimming took 2 bases from V and 0 from J, leaving 8 bases between them. Germline CDR1 is MNHEY and CDR2 is SVGAGI. The CDR3 is 14 residues long. The CDR3 DNA is TGTGCCAGCAGTTACGGACACCTCTCCTACGAGCAGTACTTC. It yields the protein CASSYGHLSYEQYF.

This clonotype was picked up a small number of times. The chain uses TRBV7-6 and TRBJ2-3, with 11 nucleotides matching TRBD1. CDR3 size: 15 residues. Per germline, CDR1 SGHVS and CDR2 FNYEAQ. J gave up 4 bases and V 3 bases, and 3 bases lay outside the gene matches. The CDR3, as DNA: TGTGCCAGCAGCTTGGGACAGGGGGACTCAGATACGCAGTATTTT. Translating gives CASSLGQGDSDTQYF.

This clonotype has only a few counts. The germline gene is not matched at one end of the junction; a read error may be the cause. The chain joins TRBV5-5 to TRBJ2-7, with D tentatively TRBD1 (6 bases). Germline values: CDR1 SGHKS, CDR2 YYEKEE (reference sequence). The CDR3 extends over 15 amino acids. The CDR3 region has the DNA TGTGCCAGCAGCTTGTTCCAGGGGAGCTCCTACGAGCAATACTTC. Translation gives CASSLFQGSSYEQYF.

This clonotype appeared many times. The rearrangement links TRBV7-8 to TRBJ2-5; TRBD1 is a possible D gene (6 bases). V was pared by 1 base and J by 5 bases, with 11 bases between. There are 14 residues in the CDR3. Germline CDR1 SGHVS, CDR2 FQNEAQ. CDR3: CASSLDSRGETQYF. CDR3 coding DNA: TGTGCCAGCAGCTTAGATAGTAGGGGGGAGACCCAGTACTTC.

This clonotype was seen a few times. The chain is built from TRBV20-1 and TRBJ2-2; D is possibly TRBD2 (6 bases). Per the germline V gene, CDR1 is DFQATT and CDR2 is SNEGSKA (reference sequence). The V and J ends lost 3 bases and 0 bases respectively, with 14 bases between them. This CDR3 is built from 16 residues. The CDR3 sequence: CSARVPGVANTGELFF. CDR3 DNA sequence: TGCAGTGCTAGGGTGCCGGGGGTCGCGAACACCGGGGAGCTGTTTTTT.

The chain combines TRBV6-2 or TRBV6-3 with TRBJ2-7; maybe TRBD2 (5 bases). Germline CDR1 MNHEY, CDR2 SVGEGT. V was clipped by 2 bases and J by 1 base, with 9 bases between them. The CDR3 covers 14 residues. The CDR3 DNA reads as TGTGCCAGCAGTTACAATCGGGGATCCTACGAGCAGTACTTC. This sequence encodes CASSYNRGSYEQYF.

This clonotype was recorded at least ten times. The genes are TRBV15 and TRBJ2-3; the D is unclear. Germline V gives CDR1 LNHNV, CDR2 YYDKDF (reference sequence). This CDR3 has 14 residues. V was clipped by 0 bases and J by 4 bases, with 8 bases between them. CDR3 DNA sequence: TGTGCCACCAGCAGAGATATCGCTGCAGATACGCAGTATTTT. It is translated as CATSRDIAADTQYF. The variable domain in full, with the rest retrieved from reference TRBV15 and TRBJ2-3, is DAMVIQNPRYQVTQFGKPVTLSCSQTLNHNVMYWYQQKSSQAPKLLFHYYDKDFNNEADTPDNFQSRRPNTSFCFLDIRSPGLGDTAMYLCATSRDIAADTQYFGPGTRLTVL.

This clonotype was seen repeatedly, ten times or more. This sequence joins TRBV28 and TRBJ2-2, with D unclear. Germline V lookup: CDR1 MDHEN, CDR2 SYDVKM. This CDR3 comprises 13 residues. Trimming took 11 bases from V and 2 from J, leaving 12 bases between them. CDR3 in DNA: TGTGCCGGCCTGGGAATTAACACCGGGGAGCTGTTTTTT. Its protein product is CAGLGINTGELFF. The whole variable domain, filled in from reference TRBV28 and TRBJ2-2, reads DVKVTQSSRYLVKRTGEKVFLECVQDMDHENMFWYRQDPGLGLRLIYFSYDVKMKEKGDIPEGYSVSREKKERFSLILESASTNQTSMYLCAGLGINTGELFFGEGSRLTVL.

This clonotype was found many times. This rearrangement joins TRBV5-6 to TRBJ2-2; D call uncertain. The V gene lost 8 bases and the J gene lost 2 bases, with 19 bases spanning the gap. Germline V lookup: CDR1 SGHDT, CDR2 YYEEEE. The CDR3 has 16 amino acids. Here the CDR3 DNA reads TGTGCCAGTAACCTACGGGCAGGACCTAACACCGGGGAGCTGTTTTTT. Protein product: CASNLRAGPNTGELFF.

In its sample, this clonotype was seen a few times. This chain uses TRBV10-3 with TRBJ1-6; D unclear. V was pared by 10 bases and J by 8 bases, with 15 bases between. This CDR3 has 13 residues. Germline CDR1 and CDR2: ENHRY and SYGVKD. CDR3 in amino acids: CATRVLEDSPLHF. The CDR3 DNA is TGTGCCACCCGGGTCCTTGAAGATTCACCCCTCCACTTT.

The V gene is TRBV18, the J gene TRBJ2-2; D unclear. The germline CDR1 and CDR2 sequences are KGHSH and LQKENI. CDR3 size: 15 residues. V was clipped by 3 bases and J by 0 bases, with 8 bases between them. The CDR3 nucleotides are TGTGCCAGCTCACCTCTTTGGTCGAACACCGGGGAGCTGTTTTTT. It encodes CASSPLWSNTGELFF. The variable domain in full, with the rest retrieved from reference TRBV18 and TRBJ2-2, is NAGVMQNPRHLVRRRGQEARLRCSPMKGHSHVYWYRQLPEEGLKFMVYLQKENIIDESGMPKERFSAEFPKEGPSILRIQQVVRGDSAAYFCASSPLWSNTGELFFGEGSRLTVL.

This clonotype has just a few counts. The chain combines TRBV30 with TRBJ1-6; D is undetermined. With 4 bases removed from V and 8 bases from J, the gap between germline ends came to 6 bases. CDR1 is GTSNPN and CDR2 is SVGIG in the germline V gene (reference sequence). The CDR3 spans 11 residues. The CDR3: CAWNADSPLHF. The CDR3 region has the DNA TGTGCCTGGAATGCGGATTCACCCCTCCACTTT. The whole variable domain, remainder taken from reference TRBV30 and TRBJ1-6, is SQTIHQWPATLVQPVGSPLSLECTVEGTSNPNLYWYRQAAGRGLQLLFYSVGIGQISSEVPQNLSASRPQDRQFILSSKKLLLSDSGFYLCAWNADSPLHFGNGTRLTVT.

This clonotype was detected ten times or more. V gene TRBV5-1 combines with J gene TRBJ2-7, with 7 bases that match TRBD1. J lost 2 bases, V lost 5 bases, and 7 bases had no gene match. The length of the CDR3 is 14 residues. Per the germline V gene, CDR1 is SGHRS and CDR2 is YFSETQ. CDR3 nucleotides: TGCGCCAGCAGAGAACAGGGGCGTCCCTACGAGCAGTACTTC. Its translation: CASREQGRPYEQYF.